One sample yielded the 21 T cell receptor beta chains listed below, sequenced in a study of blood T cell repertoires in COVID-19. Assay used: immunoSEQ multiplex PCR; TCRdb lists only in-frame clones, some missing. The table shows approximately 140,000 clones, with approximately 90% occurring only once. Sequencing was carried out using peripheral blood. The receptors were sampled from a human donor with COVID-19, enrolled during active disease. The donor label of this sample is uncertain.

This clone has just one count. The chain uses TRBV15 and TRBJ1-4; perhaps TRBD1 as D (5 bases). This CDR3 region has 16 residues. CDR1 and CDR2 (germline): LNHNV, YYDKDF (reference sequence). Trimming shortened V by 5 bases and J by 4 bases, and 17 bases separated the two germline ends. The CDR3 DNA reads TGTGCCACCAGCGGGGGGAGGACACGCGGTAATGAAAAACTGTTTTTT. This codes for CATSGGRTRGNEKLFF.

This chain uses TRBV11-2 with TRBJ2-2; a weak D match, TRBD1 (5 bases). The V gene's germline CDR1 is SGHAT and CDR2 FQNNGV. V lost 1 base and J 1 base, leaving 10 bases between the germline ends. The CDR3 is made up of 16 amino acids. The CDR3 nucleotides read TGTGCCAGCAGCTTAGCATTAGGGGTGAACACCGGGGAGCTGTTTTTT. Translated, it gives CASSLALGVNTGELFF.

The chain employs TRBV10-3 and TRBJ1-2, with D perhaps matching TRBD1 (5 bases). This CDR3 is built from 13 residues. V was clipped by 7 bases and J by 3 bases, with 12 bases between them. Germline V gene lookup returns CDR1 ENHRY and CDR2 SYGVKD. Here the CDR3 reads CAINGQGHYGYTF. In DNA form, the CDR3 reads TGTGCCATCAACGGGCAGGGCCACTATGGCTACACCTTC.

The J gene is TRBJ1-1, the V gene TRBV9; maybe TRBD1 (5 bases). With 3 bases removed from V and 10 bases from J, the gap between germline ends came to 13 bases. The CDR3 has 12 residues. Germline V lookup: CDR1 SGDLS, CDR2 YYNGEE. CDR3 loop: CASSDEIGGAFF. DNA for the CDR3: TGTGCCAGCAGCGATGAAATCGGGGGAGCTTTCTTT.

J is TRBJ1-4 and V is TRBV5-5, with 10 bases matching TRBD1. The CDR3 totals 19 residues. From germline, CDR1 is SGHKS and CDR2 YYEKEE (reference sequence). J gave up 0 bases and V 4 bases, and 12 bases lay outside the gene matches. CDR3 coding DNA: TGTGCCAGCAGCCCGAGGGACAGGGGAGCCTACACAACTAATGAAAAACTGTTTTTT. Residues: CASSPRDRGAYTTNEKLFF. The complete variable domain, with remaining parts taken from reference TRBV5-5 and TRBJ1-4, reads DAGVTQSPTHLIKTRGQQVTLRCSPISGHKSVSWYQQVLGQGPQFIFQYYEKEERGRGNFPDRFSARQFPNYSSELNVNALLLGDSALYLCASSPRDRGAYTTNEKLFFGSGTQLSVL.

The rearrangement joins TRBV24-1 to TRBJ2-1; D possibly corresponds to TRBD2 (5 bases). The V gene's germline CDR1 is KGHDR and CDR2 SFDVKD. Trimming left V 3 bases short and J 2 bases short, with 7 bases between. The CDR3 contains 14 residues. The CDR3 loop reads CATSDAGAYNEQFF. As DNA, the CDR3 is TGTGCCACCAGTGATGCCGGGGCCTACAATGAGCAGTTCTTC.

The genes are TRBV6-5 and TRBJ2-3; possible D gene TRBD1, 6 bases. Germline V lookup: CDR1 MNHEY, CDR2 SVGAGI. The CDR3 is 12 amino acids. Trimming took 4 bases from V and 5 from J, leaving 7 bases between them. The CDR3 nucleotides are TGTGCCAGCAGTTTACAGGGAGATACGCAGTATTTT. Protein: CASSLQGDTQYF.

The J gene is TRBJ2-1, the V gene TRBV5-1; TRBD2 might be the D (7 bases). The germline V gene has CDR1 SGHRS and CDR2 YFSETQ. Trimming stripped 0 bases from V and 7 bases from J, with 26 bases between. This CDR3 comprises 19 residues. CDR3 region: CASSLAGGSWEGLSNEQFF. CDR3 coding DNA: TGCGCCAGCAGCTTGGCCGGGGGCAGCTGGGAGGGCCTTAGTAATGAGCAGTTCTTC.

The sample holds a few counts of this clone. The rearrangement joins TRBV5-1 to TRBJ1-5; D is perhaps TRBD1 (5 bases). This CDR3 comprises 15 residues. Trimming took 4 bases from V and 5 from J, leaving 16 bases between them. Germline V gene sequence: CDR1 SGHRS, CDR2 YFSETQ. The chain's CDR3 is CASSPTAGLDQPQHF. The DNA for the CDR3 is TGCGCCAGCAGCCCGACAGCAGGTCTCGATCAGCCCCAGCATTTT.

The chain uses TRBV5-1 and TRBJ2-1, with 7 bases lining up with TRBD2. The CDR3 is 15 residues long. V lost 6 bases to trimming and J lost 9 bases; unmatched junction nucleotides: 15. Per the germline V gene, CDR1 is SGHRS and CDR2 is YFSETQ. CDR3 in amino acids: CASTSGGGGPAEQFF. CDR3 DNA sequence: TGCGCCAGCACGTCGGGAGGCGGGGGACCTGCTGAGCAGTTCTTC. The full variable domain, its missing parts supplied by reference TRBV5-1 and TRBJ2-1, is KAGVTQTPRYLIKTRGQQVTLSCSPISGHRSVSWYQQTPGQGLQFLFEYFSETQRNKGNFPGRFSGRQFSNSRSEMNVSTLELGDSALYLCASTSGGGGPAEQFFGPGTRLTVL.

As to this clone: Other DNA sequences in this specimen translate into the identical CDR3. The rearrangement uses TRBV12-3 or TRBV12-4 and TRBJ1-5, with D uncertain. V gave up 2 bases and J gave up 5 bases, with 4 bases separating them. The CDR3 length is 12 residues. The CDR3 sequence: CASSLRDQPQHF. In DNA form, the CDR3 reads TGTGCCAGCAGTTTACGGGATCAGCCCCAGCATTTT.

The chain carries TRBV19 and TRBJ2-7, with a weak D call TRBD2 (6 bases). The germline gives CDR1 LNHDA, CDR2 SQIVND (reference sequence). The CDR3 length is 11 residues. V lost 8 bases and J 1 base, leaving 6 bases between the germline ends. The CDR3 spells CASGTSYEQYF. In nucleotides, the CDR3 is TGTGCCAGTGGGACTTCCTACGAGCAGTACTTC.

This chain connects TRBV29-1 to TRBJ1-1, with 8 bases identical to TRBD1. Trimming took 5 bases from V and 1 from J; bases not matched to a gene: 3. The CDR3 totals 13 residues. Germline-derived CDR1 and CDR2 are SQVTM and ANQGSEA. The CDR3 spells CSVYGQGNTEAFF. The CDR3 DNA reads as TGCAGCGTTTACGGACAGGGGAACACTGAAGCTTTCTTT. Looking up the rest from reference TRBV29-1 and TRBJ1-1 gives the full variable domain: SAVISQKPSRDICQRGTSLTIQCQVDSQVTMMFWYRQQPGQSLTLIATANQGSEATYESGFVIDKFPISRPNLTFSTLTVSNMSPEDSSIYLCSVYGQGNTEAFFGQGTRLTVV.

The genes are TRBV6-4 and TRBJ2-3; D call uncertain. The CDR3 loop spans 13 amino acids. V gave up 2 bases and J gave up 8 bases, with 11 bases separating them. Per the germline V gene, CDR1 is MRHNA and CDR2 is SNTAGT. CDR3 region: CASSDIGGGTQYF. The CDR3 coding sequence is TGTGCCAGCAGTGACATTGGCGGCGGTACGCAGTATTTT.

CDR3 nucleotide sequence: TGCGCCAGCAGCTTGGCTAAGGGACAGCAAATCGAGCATGGCTACACCTTC. Protein: CASSLAKGQQIEHGYTF. V is TRBV5-1 and J is TRBJ1-2; the match to TRBD1 covers 7 bases. V shed 0 bases and J 6 bases; nucleotides not matched to a gene: 14. The CDR3 runs 17 residues. The germline V gene has CDR1 SGHRS and CDR2 YFSETQ.

The chain recombines TRBV7-8 with TRBJ1-6; a weak D match, TRBD1 (6 bases). CDR1 and CDR2 (germline): SGHVS, FQNEAQ. With 4 bases removed from V and 0 bases from J, the gap between germline ends came to 10 bases. CDR3 size: 16 residues. The CDR3 coding sequence is TGTGCCAGCAGCTCGGGACACAGCTCCTATAATTCACCCCTCCACTTT. Translated: CASSSGHSSYNSPLHF.

The chain uses TRBV9 and TRBJ1-2; 7 bases agree with TRBD1. The CDR3 is 14 amino acids. V was pared by 4 bases and J by 5 bases, with 8 bases of the junction left unmatched. Germline CDR1 SGDLS, CDR2 YYNGEE. CDR3 sequence reads: CASSPRTGPYGYTF. As DNA, the CDR3 is TGTGCCAGCAGCCCTCGGACAGGTCCATATGGCTACACCTTC.

The chain is built from TRBV5-4 and TRBJ2-2; tentatively, D is TRBD1 (6 bases). The CDR3 spans 14 residues. The germline V and J ends were trimmed by 1 base and 6 bases, with 10 bases remaining between them. Germline V gene data show CDR1 as SGHNT and CDR2 as YYREEE (reference sequence). The CDR3 region has the DNA TGTGCCAGCAGCTTGCAGGGGAGTTCCGGGGAGCTGTTTTTT. Protein sequence: CASSLQGSSGELFF.

The genes are TRBV25-1 and TRBJ2-7; 8 nucleotides align to TRBD1. J lost 4 bases, V lost 5 bases, and 7 bases had no gene match. The CDR3 loop spans 14 amino acids. In germline, CDR1 is MGHDK, CDR2 SYGVNS. The CDR3 nucleotides are TGTGCCAGCAGTAACCGGGACAGGCCATACGAGCAGTACTTC. The encoded protein is CASSNRDRPYEQYF.

This clone was counted once. V usage is TRBV6-1 and J usage is TRBJ1-2, with a weak D call TRBD1 (5 bases). Trimming pared 3 bases from V and 4 bases from J, leaving 9 bases between. Germline CDR1 and CDR2: MNHNS and SASEGT. CDR3 length: 13 residues. The CDR3 DNA reads as TGTGCCAGCAGTGAGACAGTGGCCTATGGCTACACCTTC. Its translation: CASSETVAYGYTF.

The chain is built from TRBV29-1 and TRBJ2-2, with 10 nucleotides matching TRBD1. V was pared by 7 bases and J by 7 bases, with 3 bases of the junction left unmatched. Germline CDR1 SQVTM, CDR2 ANQGSEA. The CDR3 has 12 residues. DNA of the CDR3: TGCAGCGGAGGACAGGGGGACGGGGAGCTGTTTTTT. Translated, it gives CSGGQGDGELFF.